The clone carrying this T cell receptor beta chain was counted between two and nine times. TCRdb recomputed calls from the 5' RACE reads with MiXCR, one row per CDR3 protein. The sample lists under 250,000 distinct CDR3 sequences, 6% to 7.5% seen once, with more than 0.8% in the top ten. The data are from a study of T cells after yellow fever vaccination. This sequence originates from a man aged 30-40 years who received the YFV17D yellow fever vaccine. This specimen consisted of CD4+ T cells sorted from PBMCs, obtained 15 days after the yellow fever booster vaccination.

In DNA form, the CDR3 reads TGTGCCAGCAGCCAAGGGGGCCTTCCCTCCTACGAGCAGTACTTC. This encodes CASSQGGLPSYEQYF. The chain joins TRBV3-1 to TRBJ2-7; tentatively, D is TRBD1 (5 bases). Germline V lookup: CDR1 LGHDT, CDR2 YNNKEL (reference sequence). Deletions cut 1 base from V and 0 bases from J, with 10 bases between. The CDR3 covers 15 residues.